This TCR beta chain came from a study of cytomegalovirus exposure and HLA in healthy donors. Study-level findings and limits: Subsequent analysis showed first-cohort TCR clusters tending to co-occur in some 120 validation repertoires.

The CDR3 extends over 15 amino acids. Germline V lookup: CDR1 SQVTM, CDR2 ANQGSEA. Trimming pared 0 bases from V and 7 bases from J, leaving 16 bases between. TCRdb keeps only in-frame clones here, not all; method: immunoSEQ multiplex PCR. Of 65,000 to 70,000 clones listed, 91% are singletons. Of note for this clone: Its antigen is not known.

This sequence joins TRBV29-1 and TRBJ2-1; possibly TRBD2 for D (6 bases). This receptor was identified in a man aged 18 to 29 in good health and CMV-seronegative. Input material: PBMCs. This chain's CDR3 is CSVEDSRRSGNEQFF. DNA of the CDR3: TGCAGCGTTGAAGATTCGAGACGAAGCGGGAATGAGCAGTTCTTC.